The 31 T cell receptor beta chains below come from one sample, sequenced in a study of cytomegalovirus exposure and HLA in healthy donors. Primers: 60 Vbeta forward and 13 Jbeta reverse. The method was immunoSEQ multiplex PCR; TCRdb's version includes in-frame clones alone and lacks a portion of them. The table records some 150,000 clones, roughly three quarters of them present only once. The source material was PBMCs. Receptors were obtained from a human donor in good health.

The CDR3: CAWNRGQGQNQPQHF. The CDR3 region has the DNA TGTGCCTGGAACAGAGGACAGGGGCAAAATCAGCCCCAGCATTTT. The chain uses TRBV30 and TRBJ1-5; TRBD1 matches at 9 bases. Trimming at V came to 4 bases and at J to 4 bases, leaving 8 bases not matched to a gene. There are 15 residues in the CDR3. The germline V gene encodes CDR1 GTSNPN and CDR2 SVGIG (reference sequence).

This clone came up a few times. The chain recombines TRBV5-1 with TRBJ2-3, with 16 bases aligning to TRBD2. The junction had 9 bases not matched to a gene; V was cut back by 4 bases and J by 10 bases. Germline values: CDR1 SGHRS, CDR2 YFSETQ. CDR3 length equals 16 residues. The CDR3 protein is CASSITGTSGGAAQYF. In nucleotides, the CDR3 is TGCGCCAGCAGCATAACCGGGACTAGCGGGGGGGCCGCGCAGTATTTT.

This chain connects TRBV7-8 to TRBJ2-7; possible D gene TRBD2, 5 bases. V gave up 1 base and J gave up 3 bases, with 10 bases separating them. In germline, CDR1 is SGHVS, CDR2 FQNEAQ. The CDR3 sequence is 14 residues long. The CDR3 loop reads CASSLGGLGYEQYF. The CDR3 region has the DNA TGTGCCAGCAGCTTAGGAGGGTTAGGCTACGAGCAGTACTTC. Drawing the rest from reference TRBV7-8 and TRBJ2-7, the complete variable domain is GAGVSQSPRYKVAKRGQDVALRCDPISGHVSLFWYQQALGQGPEFLTYFQNEAQLDKSGLPSDRFFAERPEGSVSTLKIQRTQQEDSAVYLCASSLGGLGYEQYFGPGTRLTVT.

The CDR3 DNA reads as TGTGCCAGCAGTATCGGGACTAGCGGGAGTGGCGAGCAGTACTTC. Translated, it gives CASSIGTSGSGEQYF. The chain employs TRBV27 and TRBJ2-7; TRBD2 matches 14 bases. The CDR3 is 15 residues long. Per the germline V gene, CDR1 is MNHEY and CDR2 is SMNVEV (reference sequence). V lost 5 bases to trimming and J lost 6 bases; unmatched junction nucleotides: 6.

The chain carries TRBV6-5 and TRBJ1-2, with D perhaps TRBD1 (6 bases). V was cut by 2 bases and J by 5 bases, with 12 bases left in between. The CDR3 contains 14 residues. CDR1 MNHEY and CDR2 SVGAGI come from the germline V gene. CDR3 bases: TGTGCCAGCAGTTACGCGGCAGGGGATTATGGCTACACCTTC. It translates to CASSYAAGDYGYTF.

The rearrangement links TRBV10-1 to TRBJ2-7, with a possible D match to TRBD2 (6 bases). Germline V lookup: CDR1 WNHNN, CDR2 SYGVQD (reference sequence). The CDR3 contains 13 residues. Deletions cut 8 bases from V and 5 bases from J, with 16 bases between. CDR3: CASGGYRSDEQYF. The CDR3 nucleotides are TGCGCCAGCGGGGGGTACCGTTCGGACGAGCAGTACTTC.

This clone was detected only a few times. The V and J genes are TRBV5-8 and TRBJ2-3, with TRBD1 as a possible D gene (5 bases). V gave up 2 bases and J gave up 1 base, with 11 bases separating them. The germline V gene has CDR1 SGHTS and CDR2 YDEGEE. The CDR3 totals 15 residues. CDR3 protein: CASSFQGIGTDTQYF. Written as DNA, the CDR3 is TGTGCCAGCAGCTTTCAGGGAATTGGCACAGATACGCAGTATTTT.

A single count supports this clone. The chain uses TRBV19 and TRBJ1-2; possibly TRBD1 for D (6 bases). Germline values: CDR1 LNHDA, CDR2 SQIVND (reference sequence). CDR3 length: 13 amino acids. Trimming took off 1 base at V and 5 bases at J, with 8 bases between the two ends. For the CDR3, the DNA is TGTGCCAGTAGTATAGGAGGACAGTATGGCTACACCTTC. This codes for CASSIGGQYGYTF.

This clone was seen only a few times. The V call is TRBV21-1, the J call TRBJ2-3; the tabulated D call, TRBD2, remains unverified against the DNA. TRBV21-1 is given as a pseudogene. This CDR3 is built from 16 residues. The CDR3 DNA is TGTGCCAGCAGCAAAGGGACTAGCGGGAGCACAGATACGCAGTATTTT. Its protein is CASSKGTSGSTDTQYF.

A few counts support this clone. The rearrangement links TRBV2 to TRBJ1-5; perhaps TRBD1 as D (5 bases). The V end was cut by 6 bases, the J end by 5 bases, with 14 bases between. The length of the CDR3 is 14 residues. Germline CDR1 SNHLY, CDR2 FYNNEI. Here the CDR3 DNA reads TGTGCCAGCAGGGTCCCAGGGAACGATCAGCCCCAGCATTTT. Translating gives CASRVPGNDQPQHF. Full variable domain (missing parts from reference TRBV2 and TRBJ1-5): EPEVTQTPSHQVTQMGQEVILRCVPISNHLYFYWYRQILGQKVEFLVSFYNNEISEKSEIFDDQFSVERPDGSNFTLKIRSTKLEDSAMYFCASRVPGNDQPQHFGDGTRLSIL.

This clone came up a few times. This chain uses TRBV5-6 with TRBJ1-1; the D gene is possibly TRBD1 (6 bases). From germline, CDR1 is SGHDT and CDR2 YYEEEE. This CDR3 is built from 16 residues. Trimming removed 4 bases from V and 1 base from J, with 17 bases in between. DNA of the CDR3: TGTGCCAGCAGCCAGACGACCCGGGACAAGAACACTGAAGCTTTCTTT. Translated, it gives CASSQTTRDKNTEAFF.

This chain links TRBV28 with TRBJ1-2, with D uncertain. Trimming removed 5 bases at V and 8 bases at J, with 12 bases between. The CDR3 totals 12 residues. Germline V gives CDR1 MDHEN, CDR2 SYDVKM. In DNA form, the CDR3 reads TGTGCCAGCAGTGAGTTGGCGGAAGGCTACACCTTC. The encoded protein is CASSELAEGYTF.

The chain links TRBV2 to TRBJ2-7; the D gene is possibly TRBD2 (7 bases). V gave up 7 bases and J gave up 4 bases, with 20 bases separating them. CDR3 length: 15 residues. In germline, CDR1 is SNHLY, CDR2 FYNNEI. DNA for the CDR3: TGTGCCAGCATCCGAAACAGGGAGGGTTCGTACGAGCAGTACTTC. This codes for CASIRNREGSYEQYF.

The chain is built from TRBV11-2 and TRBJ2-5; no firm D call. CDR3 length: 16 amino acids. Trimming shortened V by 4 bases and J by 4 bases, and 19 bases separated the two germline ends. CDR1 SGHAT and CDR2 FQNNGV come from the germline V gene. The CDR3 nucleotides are TGTGCCAGCAGCTGGATCCAGGCGAGTGGGCGAGAGACCCAGTACTTC. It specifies CASSWIQASGRETQYF.

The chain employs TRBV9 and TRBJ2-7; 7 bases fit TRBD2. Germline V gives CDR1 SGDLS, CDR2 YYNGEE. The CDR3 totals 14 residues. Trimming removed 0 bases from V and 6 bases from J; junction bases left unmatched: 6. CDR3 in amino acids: CASSVGGSVSEQYF. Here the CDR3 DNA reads TGTGCCAGCAGCGTAGGCGGGAGTGTAAGCGAGCAGTACTTC.

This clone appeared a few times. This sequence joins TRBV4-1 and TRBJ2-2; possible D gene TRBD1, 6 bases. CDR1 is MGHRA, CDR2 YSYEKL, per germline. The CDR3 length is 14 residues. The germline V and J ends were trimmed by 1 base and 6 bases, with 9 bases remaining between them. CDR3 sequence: CASSQVGGSGELFF. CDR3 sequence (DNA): TGCGCCAGCAGCCAAGTAGGGGGTTCCGGGGAGCTGTTTTTT.

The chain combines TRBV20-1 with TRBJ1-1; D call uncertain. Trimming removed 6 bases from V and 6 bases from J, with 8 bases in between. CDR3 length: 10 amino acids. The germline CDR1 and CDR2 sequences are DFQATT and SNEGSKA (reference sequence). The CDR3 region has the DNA TGCAGTGCCTACGGAGCTGAAGCTTTCTTT. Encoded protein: CSAYGAEAFF.

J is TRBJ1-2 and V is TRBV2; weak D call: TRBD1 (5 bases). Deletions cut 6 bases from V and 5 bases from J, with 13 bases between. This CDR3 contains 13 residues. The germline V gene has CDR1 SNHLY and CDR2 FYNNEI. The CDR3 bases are TGTGCCAGCAGGCTACAGGTTTCTTATGGCTACACCTTC. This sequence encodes CASRLQVSYGYTF. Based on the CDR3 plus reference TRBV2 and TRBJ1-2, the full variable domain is EPEVTQTPSHQVTQMGQEVILRCVPISNHLYFYWYRQILGQKVEFLVSFYNNEISEKSEIFDDQFSVERPDGSNFTLKIRSTKLEDSAMYFCASRLQVSYGYTFGSGTRLTVV.

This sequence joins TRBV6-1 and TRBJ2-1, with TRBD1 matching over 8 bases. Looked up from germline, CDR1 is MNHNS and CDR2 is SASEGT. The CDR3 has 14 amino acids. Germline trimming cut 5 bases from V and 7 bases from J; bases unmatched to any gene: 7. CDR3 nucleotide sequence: TGTGCCAGCAGTAAGACAGGGGAGGTAAATGAGCAGTTCTTC. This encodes CASSKTGEVNEQFF.

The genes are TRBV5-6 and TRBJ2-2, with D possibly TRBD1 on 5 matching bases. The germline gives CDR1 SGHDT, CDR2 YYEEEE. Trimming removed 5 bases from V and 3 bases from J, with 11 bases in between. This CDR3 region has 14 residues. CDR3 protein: CASSYRRDTGELFF. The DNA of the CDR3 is TGTGCCAGCAGTTACCGCAGGGACACCGGGGAGCTGTTTTTT.

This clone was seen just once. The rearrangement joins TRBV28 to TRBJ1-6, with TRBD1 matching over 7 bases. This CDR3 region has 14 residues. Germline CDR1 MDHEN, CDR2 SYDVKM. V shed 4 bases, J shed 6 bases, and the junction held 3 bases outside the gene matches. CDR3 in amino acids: CASSSGTVNSPLHF. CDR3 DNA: TGTGCCAGCAGTTCCGGGACAGTTAATTCACCCCTCCACTTT.

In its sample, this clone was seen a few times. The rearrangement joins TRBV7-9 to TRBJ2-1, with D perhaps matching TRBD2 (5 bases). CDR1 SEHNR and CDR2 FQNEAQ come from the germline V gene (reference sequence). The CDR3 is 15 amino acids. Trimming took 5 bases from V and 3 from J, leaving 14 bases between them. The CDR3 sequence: CASSPTSPLYNEQFF. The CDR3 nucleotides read TGTGCCAGCAGCCCCACTAGTCCCCTCTACAATGAGCAGTTCTTC.

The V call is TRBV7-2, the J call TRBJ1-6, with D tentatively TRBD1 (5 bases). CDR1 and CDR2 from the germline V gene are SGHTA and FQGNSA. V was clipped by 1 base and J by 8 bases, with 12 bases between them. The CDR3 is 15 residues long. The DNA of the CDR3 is TGTGCCAGCAGCTTAGGGGGGGAGGTATATTCACCCCTCCACTTT. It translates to CASSLGGEVYSPLHF.

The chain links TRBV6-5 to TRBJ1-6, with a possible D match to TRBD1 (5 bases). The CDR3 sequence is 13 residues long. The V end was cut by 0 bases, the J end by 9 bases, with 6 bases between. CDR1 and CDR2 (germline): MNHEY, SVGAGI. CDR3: CASSYSTVSPLHF. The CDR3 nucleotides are TGTGCCAGCAGTTACTCGACAGTTTCACCCCTCCACTTT.

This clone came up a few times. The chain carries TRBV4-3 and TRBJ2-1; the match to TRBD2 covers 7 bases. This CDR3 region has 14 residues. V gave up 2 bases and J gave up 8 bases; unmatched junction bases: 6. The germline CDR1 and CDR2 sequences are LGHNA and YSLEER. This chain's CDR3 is CASSQKVGGYEQFF. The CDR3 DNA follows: TGCGCCAGCAGCCAAAAGGTCGGGGGGTATGAGCAGTTCTTC.

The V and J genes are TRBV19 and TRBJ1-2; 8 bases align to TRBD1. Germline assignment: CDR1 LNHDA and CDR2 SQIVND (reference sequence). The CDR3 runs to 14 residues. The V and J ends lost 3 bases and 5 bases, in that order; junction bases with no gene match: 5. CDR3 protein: CASSMGDRPYGYTF. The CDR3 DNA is TGTGCCAGTAGTATGGGGGACAGGCCTTATGGCTACACCTTC.

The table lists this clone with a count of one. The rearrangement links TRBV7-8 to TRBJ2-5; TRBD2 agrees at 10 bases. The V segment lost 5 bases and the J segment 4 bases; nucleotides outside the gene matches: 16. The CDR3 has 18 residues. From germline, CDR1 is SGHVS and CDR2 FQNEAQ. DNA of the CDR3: TGTGCCAGCAGCCCCCCTCGCGGGCTAGCGGGAGTGGGAGAGACCCAGTACTTC. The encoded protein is CASSPPRGLAGVGETQYF.

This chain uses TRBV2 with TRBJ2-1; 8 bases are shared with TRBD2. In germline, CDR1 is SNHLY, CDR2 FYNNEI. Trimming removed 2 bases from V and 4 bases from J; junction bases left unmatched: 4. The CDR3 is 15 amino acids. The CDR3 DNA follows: TGTGCCAGCAGTGAACCAAGCGGGGGATACAATGAGCAGTTCTTC. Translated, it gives CASSEPSGGYNEQFF.

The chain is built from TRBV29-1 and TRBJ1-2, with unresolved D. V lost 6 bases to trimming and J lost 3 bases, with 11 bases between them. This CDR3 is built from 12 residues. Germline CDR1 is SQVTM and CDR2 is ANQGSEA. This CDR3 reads CSVEGAHYGYTF. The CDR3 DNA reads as TGCAGCGTAGAGGGAGCTCACTATGGCTACACCTTC.

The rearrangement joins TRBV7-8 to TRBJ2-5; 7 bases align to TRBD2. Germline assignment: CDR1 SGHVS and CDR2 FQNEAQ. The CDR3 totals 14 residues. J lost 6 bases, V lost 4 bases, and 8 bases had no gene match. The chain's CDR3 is CASSSRLAVKTQYF. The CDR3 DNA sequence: TGTGCCAGCAGCTCCAGACTAGCCGTGAAGACCCAGTACTTC.

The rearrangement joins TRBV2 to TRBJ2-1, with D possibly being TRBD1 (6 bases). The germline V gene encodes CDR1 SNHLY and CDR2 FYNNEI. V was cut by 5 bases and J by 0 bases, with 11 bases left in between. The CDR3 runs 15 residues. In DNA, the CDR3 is TGTGCCAGCAGTCCACGGGACAACTCCTACAATGAGCAGTTCTTC. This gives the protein CASSPRDNSYNEQFF.